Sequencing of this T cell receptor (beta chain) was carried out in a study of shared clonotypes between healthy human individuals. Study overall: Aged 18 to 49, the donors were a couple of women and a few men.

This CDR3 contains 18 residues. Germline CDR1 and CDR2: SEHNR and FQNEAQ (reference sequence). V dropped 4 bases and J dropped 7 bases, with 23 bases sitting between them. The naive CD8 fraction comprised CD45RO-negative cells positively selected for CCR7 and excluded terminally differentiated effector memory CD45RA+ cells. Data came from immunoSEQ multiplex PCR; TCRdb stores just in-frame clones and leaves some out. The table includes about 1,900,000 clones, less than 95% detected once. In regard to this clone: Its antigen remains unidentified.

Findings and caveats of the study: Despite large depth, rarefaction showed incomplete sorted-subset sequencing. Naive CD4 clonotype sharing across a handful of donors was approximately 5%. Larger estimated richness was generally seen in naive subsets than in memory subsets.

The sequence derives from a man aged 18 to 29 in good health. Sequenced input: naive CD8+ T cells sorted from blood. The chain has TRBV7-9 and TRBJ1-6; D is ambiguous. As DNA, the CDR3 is TGTGCCAGCAGCTCGGACCAGCAGATACCTCCGAGCAATTCACCCCTCCACTTT. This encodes CASSSDQQIPPSNSPLHF.